The present T cell receptor beta chain was sequenced within a study of control samples from healthy donors and cancer patients. On this clone: At one of its ends the junction is not consistent with the germline gene, which may arise from a read error.

Germline V lookup: CDR1 SSHAT, CDR2 FNYEAQ (reference sequence). The CDR3 sequence is 16 residues long. Sequenced by immunoSEQ multiplex PCR; TCRdb stores in-frame clones only, minus some. Here the sample spans roughly 100,000 clones, 83% being singletons. The chain has TRBV7-7 and TRBJ2-1, with D tentatively TRBD2 (5 bases). Sequenced input: blood. This TCR came from a woman in her fifties or sixties in good health. The CDR3 loop reads CASSLIGGGPKNEQFF. CDR3 DNA sequence: TGTGCTAGCAGCTTAATTGGCGGAGGACCGAAGAATGAGCAGTTCTTC. Using reference TRBV7-7 and TRBJ2-1 for the parts outside the CDR3, the full variable domain is GAGVSQSPRYKVTKRGQDVTLRCDPISSHATLYWYQQALGQGPEFLTYFNYEAQPDKSGLPSDRFSAERPEGSISTLTIQRTEQRDSAMYRCASSLIGGGPKNEQFFGPGTRLTVL.